A single sample gave rise to the 25 T cell receptor beta chains below, sequenced in a study of blood T cells in healthy people across ages. A second about 6 to 12 cycle PCR used barcoded and J-beta primers. Each CDR3 protein is one row after TCRdb ran MiXCR on the 5' RACE reads. Of roughly 1,500,000 distinct CDR3 sequences detected, about 40% appear once; the ten largest clones hold 7% to 9%. The sample consisted of blood. Receptors were obtained from a woman younger than 30 in good health.

The chain is built from TRBV24-1 and TRBJ2-1; 14 bases agree with TRBD2. The germline CDR1 and CDR2 sequences are KGHDR and SFDVKD. The CDR3 spans 18 residues. Trimming cost V 4 bases and J 5 bases; bases outside gene matches: 9. The chain's CDR3 is CATSDSGLAGAGNNEQFF. The CDR3 nucleotides read TGTGCCACCAGTGACTCGGGACTAGCGGGAGCGGGAAACAATGAGCAGTTCTTC.

The chain has TRBV10-3 and TRBJ2-5; D not resolved. With 3 bases removed from V and 4 bases from J, the gap between germline ends came to 15 bases. The CDR3 sequence is 15 residues long. The germline CDR1 and CDR2 sequences are ENHRY and SYGVKD. The CDR3 protein is CAISEILQPGETQYF. CDR3 coding DNA: TGTGCCATCAGTGAAATTTTACAGCCGGGAGAGACCCAGTACTTC.

The DNA of the CDR3 is TGCAGTGCGTCGTTCAGAGAGACCCAGTACTTC. Protein sequence: CSASFRETQYF. The gene calls are TRBV20-1 and TRBJ2-5; D gene unclear. This CDR3 contains 11 residues. Germline V CDR1 and CDR2: DFQATT, SNEGSKA (reference sequence). The V and J ends lost 6 bases and 4 bases respectively, with 9 bases between them.

This chain links TRBV28 with TRBJ2-1; D call uncertain. Trimming took 10 bases from V and 5 from J, leaving 12 bases between them. The CDR3 is made up of 12 amino acids. The germline V gene has CDR1 MDHEN and CDR2 SYDVKM. The CDR3 region has the DNA TGTGCCACCTATGGGCAGGACAATGAGCAGTTCTTC. Translating gives CATYGQDNEQFF.

The genes are TRBV12-3 or TRBV12-4 and TRBJ2-1; tentative D call: TRBD2 (6 bases). V dropped 3 bases and J dropped 7 bases, with 16 bases sitting between them. The CDR3 is made up of 15 amino acids. CDR3 bases: TGTGCCAGCAGTTTCGGAGGGCGGACGGAGAATGAGCAGTTCTTC. This translates into CASSFGGRTENEQFF.

This clonotype was counted between two and nine times. The genes are TRBV10-3 and TRBJ1-5; possible D gene TRBD1, 5 bases. V lost 6 bases and J lost 0, with 6 bases in between. This CDR3 region has 13 residues. Germline CDR1 ENHRY, CDR2 SYGVKD. For the CDR3, the DNA is TGTGCCATCAGGGGGGGTAGCAATCAGCCCCAGCATTTT. It translates to CAIRGGSNQPQHF.

V usage is TRBV7-8 and J usage is TRBJ1-1, with TRBD1 matching over 7 bases. Unmatched junction bases numbered 5, after V lost 1 base and J lost 0 bases. Germline V gene data show CDR1 as SGHVS and CDR2 as FQNEAQ. The length of the CDR3 is 16 residues. The CDR3 nucleotides are TGTGCCAGCAGCTTAGACAGGGGATTGATGAACACTGAAGCTTTCTTT. It codes for CASSLDRGLMNTEAFF.

The CDR3 sequence: CASSLTGLAAPTDTQYF. CDR3 nucleotide sequence: TGTGCCAGCAGCTTAACTGGACTAGCGGCCCCCACAGATACGCAGTATTTT. The chain has TRBV7-9 and TRBJ2-3; 10 nucleotides align to TRBD2. The germline V gene has CDR1 SEHNR and CDR2 FQNEAQ (reference sequence). V gave up 2 bases and J gave up 2 bases; unmatched junction bases: 7. The CDR3 sequence is 17 residues long.

The chain's CDR3 is CASSHGDSYNEQFF. Written as DNA, the CDR3 is TGCGCCAGCAGCCATGGGGACAGCTACAATGAGCAGTTCTTC. The chain carries TRBV4-1 and TRBJ2-1, with 7 nucleotides matching TRBD1. The CDR3 is 14 residues long. Germline V gene sequence: CDR1 MGHRA, CDR2 YSYEKL. V lost 3 bases and J lost 3; bases outside the gene matches: 2.

This clonotype has more than one count but fewer than ten. The V and J genes are TRBV12-3 or TRBV12-4 and TRBJ1-2; TRBD1 might be the D (5 bases). CDR3 size: 17 residues. The V gene lost 6 bases and the J gene lost 3 bases, with 23 bases spanning the gap. The CDR3, as DNA: TGTGCCAGCAGCCCAGGGACTGGGTACCCTTTTGACTATGGCTACACCTTC. It specifies CASSPGTGYPFDYGYTF.

The chain is built from TRBV5-1 and TRBJ1-1; D gene uncertain. CDR3 size: 16 residues. Trimming removed 0 bases from V and 0 bases from J, with 12 bases in between. Looked up from germline, CDR1 is SGHRS and CDR2 is YFSETQ. The CDR3 spells CASSLVAAALNTEAFF. CDR3 DNA: TGCGCCAGCAGCTTGGTTGCGGCGGCGTTGAACACTGAAGCTTTCTTT.

In its sample, this clonotype was seen a few times. The CDR3 DNA is TGTGCCAGCAGTCCCCGGGACTTACCGTTGAGCAATGAGCAGTTCTTC. Amino acid sequence: CASSPRDLPLSNEQFF. V and J are TRBV6-2 or TRBV6-3 and TRBJ2-1; TRBD2 might be the D (6 bases). Germline CDR1 MNHEY, CDR2 SVGEGT. V lost 5 bases to trimming and J lost 6 bases, with 20 bases between them. There are 16 residues in the CDR3.

This chain uses TRBV18 with TRBJ2-2; D is possibly TRBD1 or TRBD2 (5 bases each). The V end was cut by 2 bases, the J end by 4 bases, with 20 bases between. Germline V lookup: CDR1 KGHSH, CDR2 LQKENI. The CDR3 is 18 amino acids. CDR3 amino acids: CASSPGASLSGTTGELFF. In nucleotides, the CDR3 is TGTGCCAGCTCACCAGGGGCTAGCCTAAGTGGGACCACCGGGGAGCTGTTTTTT.

Notes on this clonotype: Just one base apart from a much larger clone, this may be a read error. This chain links TRBV7-8 with TRBJ2-5, with D perhaps TRBD2 (6 bases). This CDR3 is 14 amino acids long. From germline, CDR1 is SGHVS and CDR2 FQNEAQ. V lost 4 bases and J 11 bases, leaving 20 bases between the germline ends. CDR3 sequence (DNA): TGTGCCAGCAGCTCCAGGGAGGCGAACAATGAGCAGTACTTC. Its translation is CASSSREANNEQYF.

The chain couples TRBV12-3 or TRBV12-4 to TRBJ1-2, with TRBD1 identical over 9 bases. V lost 0 bases, J lost 4 bases, and 9 bases stayed unmatched. The CDR3 loop spans 17 amino acids. CDR3 loop: CASSLALGQGRSYGYTF. The DNA of the CDR3 is TGTGCCAGCAGTTTAGCGCTGGGACAGGGTAGGAGCTATGGCTACACCTTC.

This clonotype was recorded a few times. The chain joins TRBV3-1 to TRBJ2-2; unclear D gene. The germline CDR1 and CDR2 sequences are LGHDT and YNNKEL (reference sequence). Between the trimmed V and J ends, which lost 6 bases and 5 bases, there was a span of 16 bases. This CDR3 spans 15 amino acids. This CDR3 is CASRPHAELTGELFF. For the CDR3, the DNA is TGTGCCAGCAGACCTCATGCCGAATTAACCGGGGAGCTGTTTTTT.

This chain uses TRBV15 with TRBJ1-2; possibly TRBD1 for D (5 bases). V shed 3 bases and J shed 3 bases, with 17 bases lying between them. The germline CDR1 and CDR2 sequences are LNHNV and YYDKDF (reference sequence). The CDR3 has 16 residues. The CDR3 DNA is TGTGCCACCAGCAGGGACACGCGCGGGCTCCACTATGGCTACACCTTC. This translates into CATSRDTRGLHYGYTF.

The chain uses TRBV20-1 and TRBJ2-3, with D possibly being TRBD2 (6 bases). This CDR3 is built from 13 residues. Germline CDR1 reads DFQATT; CDR2 reads SNEGSKA (reference sequence). Trimming took off 5 bases at V and 4 bases at J, with 13 bases between the two ends. The CDR3 DNA follows: TGCAGTGCTGTCCAGGGCGGGGCAGATACGCAGTATTTT. It yields the protein CSAVQGGADTQYF.

The chain is built from TRBV20-1 and TRBJ2-1, with TRBD1 identical over 8 bases. The CDR3 runs to 14 residues. V trimming: 3 bases; J trimming: 4 bases; junction bases outside the gene matches: 5. Per germline, CDR1 DFQATT and CDR2 SNEGSKA (reference sequence). CDR3 bases: TGCAGTGCTAGCCCAGGGGGCTCATACAATGAGCAGTTCTTC. Translation: CSASPGGSYNEQFF.

This clonotype was seen more than once but under ten times. This chain joins TRBV29-1 and TRBJ2-1; TRBD1 aligns across 8 bases. J was trimmed by 15 bases and V by 4 bases; bases with no gene match: 11. The CDR3 sequence is 12 residues long. Germline CDR1 SQVTM, CDR2 ANQGSEA. The CDR3 region has the DNA TGCAGCGTTGTATCTGACCGGGACAGGCGGTTCTTC. This gives the protein CSVVSDRDRRFF.

This clonotype appeared a few times. The chain carries TRBV6-6 and TRBJ2-1, with a tentative D call TRBD2 (7 bases). CDR3 length equals 12 residues. CDR1 and CDR2 (germline): MNHNY, SVGAGI (reference sequence). The V gene lost 10 bases and the J gene lost 6 bases, with 13 bases spanning the gap. The CDR3 loop reads CANKGGANEQFF. The CDR3 DNA reads as TGTGCCAATAAGGGGGGGGCCAATGAGCAGTTCTTC.

The chain uses TRBV9 and TRBJ2-7; no firm D call. V lost 3 bases and J 7 bases, leaving 20 bases between the germline ends. The germline V gene encodes CDR1 SGDLS and CDR2 YYNGEE. This CDR3 contains 15 residues. The CDR3 DNA is TGTGCCAGCAGCGAGGCCCCCACGGCGTACAATGAGCAGTACTTC. Amino acid sequence: CASSEAPTAYNEQYF.

V usage is TRBV5-1 and J usage is TRBJ2-1; 10 nucleotides line up with TRBD1. CDR1 SGHRS and CDR2 YFSETQ come from the germline V gene. V trimming: 3 bases; J trimming: 5 bases; junction bases outside the gene matches: 8. This CDR3 is 16 amino acids long. The DNA for the CDR3 is TGCGCCAGCAGCTCCGGAGTGGGGACAGGGGACAATGAGCAGTTCTTC. Its protein is CASSSGVGTGDNEQFF.

Only a few counts were recorded for this clonotype. The chain recombines TRBV29-1 with TRBJ1-4; TRBD1 might be the D (5 bases). V gave up 6 bases and J gave up 6 bases, with 8 bases separating them. This CDR3 has 11 residues. Germline-derived CDR1 and CDR2 are SQVTM and ANQGSEA. The chain's CDR3 is CSVGADEKLFF. In nucleotides, the CDR3 is TGCAGCGTCGGGGCAGATGAAAAACTGTTTTTT.

To note about this clonotype: A read error is possible here, since a much larger clone lies one base away. The chain links TRBV7-3 to TRBJ1-2; 7 bases fit TRBD1. This CDR3 is built from 14 residues. V shed 0 bases and J 4 bases; nucleotides not matched to a gene: 2. CDR1 is SGHTA, CDR2 FQGTGA, per germline. In DNA form, the CDR3 reads TGTGCCAGCAGCTTAACGGACAGGATCTATGGCTACACCTTC. The encoded protein is CASSLTDRIYGYTF. Together with reference TRBV7-3 and TRBJ1-2, the CDR3 gives the full variable domain: GAGVSQTPSNKVTEKGKYVELRCDPISGHTALYWYRQSLGQGPEFLIYFQGTGAADDSGLPNDRFFAVRPEGSVSTLKIQRTERGDSAVYLCASSLTDRIYGYTFGSGTRLTVV.